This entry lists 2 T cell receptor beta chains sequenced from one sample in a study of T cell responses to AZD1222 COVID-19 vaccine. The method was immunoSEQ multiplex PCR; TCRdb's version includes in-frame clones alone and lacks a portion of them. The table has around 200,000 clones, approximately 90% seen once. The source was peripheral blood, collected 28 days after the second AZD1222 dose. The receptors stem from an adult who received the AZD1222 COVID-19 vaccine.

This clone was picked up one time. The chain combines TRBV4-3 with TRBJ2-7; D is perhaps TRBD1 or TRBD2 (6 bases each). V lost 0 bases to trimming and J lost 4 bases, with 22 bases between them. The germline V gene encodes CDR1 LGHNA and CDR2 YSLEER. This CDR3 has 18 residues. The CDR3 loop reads CASSQDRGPGAGRYEQYF. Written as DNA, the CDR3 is TGCGCCAGCAGCCAAGATCGGGGCCCGGGGGCGGGACGGTACGAGCAGTACTTC.

The CDR3 nucleotides read TGTGCCAGCAGCTTAAATCGGGCAGCCTCTGGAAACACCATATATTTT. It is translated as CASSLNRAASGNTIYF. J is TRBJ1-3 and V is TRBV7-2; D is ambiguous. The CDR3 extends over 16 amino acids. V dropped 2 bases and J dropped 0 bases, with 11 bases sitting between them. CDR1 and CDR2 (germline): SGHTA, FQGNSA.